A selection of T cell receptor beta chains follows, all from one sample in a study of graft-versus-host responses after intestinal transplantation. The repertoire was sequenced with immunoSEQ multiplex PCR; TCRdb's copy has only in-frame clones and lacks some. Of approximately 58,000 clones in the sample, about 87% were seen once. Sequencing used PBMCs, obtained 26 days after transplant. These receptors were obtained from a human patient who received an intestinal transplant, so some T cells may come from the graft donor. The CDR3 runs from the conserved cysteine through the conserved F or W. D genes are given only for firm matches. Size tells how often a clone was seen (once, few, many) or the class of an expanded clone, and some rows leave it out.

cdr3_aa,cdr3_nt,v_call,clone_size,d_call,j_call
CASSIGQLNQPQHF,TGTGCCAGTAGTATAGGACAGCTGAATCAGCCCCAGCATTTT,TRBV19,NA,NA,TRBJ1-5
CASSQAEQYF,TGTGCCAGCAGCCAGGCCGAGCAGTACTTC,TRBV6-1,NA,NA,TRBJ2-7
CASSEPNRGPQHF,TGTGCCAGCAGTGAACCCAACAGGGGGCCCCAGCATTTT,TRBV2,NA,TRBD1,TRBJ1-5
CASATGTGGGEQYF,TGTGCCAGCGCTACCGGGACAGGGGGAGGCGAGCAGTACTTC,TRBV6-1,NA,TRBD1,TRBJ2-7
CASSQDVHSQREKLFF,TGCGCCAGCAGCCAAGATGTGCACTCTCAGCGGGAAAAACTGTTTTTT,TRBV4-3,NA,NA,TRBJ1-4
CASSQDLTVGNEQFF,TGCGCCAGCAGCCAAGATCTGACAGTGGGGAATGAGCAGTTCTTC,TRBV4-1,NA,NA,TRBJ2-1
CASSSEGILSGANVLTF,TGTGCCAGCAGTTCGGAGGGGATCCTTTCTGGGGCCAACGTCCTGACTTTC,TRBV27,NA,NA,TRBJ2-6
CATSESGGMDYGYTF,TGTGCCACCAGCGAAAGCGGGGGGATGGACTATGGCTACACCTTC,TRBV15,NA,NA,TRBJ1-2
CASSLGLRDRVIAGELFF,TGCGCCAGCAGCTTGGGTCTCCGGGACAGGGTGATCGCCGGGGAGCTGTTTTTT,TRBV5-1,NA,TRBD1,TRBJ2-2
CASSSPFDRVNYGYTF,TGTGCCAGCAGTTCGCCCTTCGACAGGGTTAACTATGGCTACACCTTC,TRBV28,NA,TRBD1,TRBJ1-2
CASSFPRGLAENEQFF,TGTGCCAGCAGTTTCCCAAGGGGACTAGCGGAGAATGAGCAGTTCTTC,TRBV28,NA,TRBD2,TRBJ2-1
CASSLSGVGTGELFF,TGTGCCAGCAGTTTATCAGGGGTCGGCACCGGGGAGCTGTTTTTT,TRBV28,once,NA,TRBJ2-2
CASSLDNSYEQYF,TGTGCCAGCAGCTTGGACAACTCCTACGAGCAGTACTTC,TRBV27,NA,NA,TRBJ2-7
CASSEGTGITDTQYF,TGCGCCAGCAGTGAAGGGACAGGGATAACAGATACGCAGTATTTT,TRBV10-2,few,TRBD1,TRBJ2-3
CASSQEKRESLKAFF,TGCGCCAGCAGCCAAGAAAAACGGGAGTCACTGAAAGCTTTCTTT,TRBV4-1,NA,NA,TRBJ1-1
CASSLAGTGNQPQHF,TGTGCCAGCAGCTTAGCCGGGACAGGCAATCAGCCCCAGCATTTT,TRBV11-2,NA,TRBD1,TRBJ1-5
CASSMSGEGYTF,TGTGCCAGTAGTATGTCAGGGGAAGGCTACACCTTC,TRBV19,once,NA,TRBJ1-2
CASTGYGYTF,TGTGCCAGCACAGGGTATGGCTACACCTTC,TRBV27,NA,NA,TRBJ1-2
CASSDTGRRNTEAFF,TGTGCCAGCAGCGATACGGGAAGGAGGAACACTGAAGCTTTCTTT,TRBV28,NA,NA,TRBJ1-1
CASSLQGAGGYTF,TGTGCCAGCAGCTTGCAAGGGGCGGGGGGCTACACCTTC,TRBV5-5,NA,NA,TRBJ1-2
CASSEQTGGGYTF,TGTGCCAGCAGTGAACAAACAGGGGGAGGCTACACCTTC,TRBV25-1,NA,TRBD1,TRBJ1-2
CASSKASPRDRSNQPQHF,TGTGCCAGCAGCAAAGCGAGCCCCCGGGACAGGAGCAATCAGCCCCAGCATTTT,TRBV21-1,NA,NA,TRBJ1-5
CASSTGYEQYF,TGTGCCAGCAGCACGGGATACGAGCAGTACTTC,TRBV27,NA,NA,TRBJ2-7
CAAGRLANNEQFF,TGTGCCGCGGGCAGACTAGCGAACAATGAGCAGTTCTTC,TRBV19,NA,TRBD2,TRBJ2-1
CASSEVAPQPQHF,TGTGCCAGCAGTGAAGTAGCCCCTCAGCCCCAGCATTTT,TRBV2,NA,NA,TRBJ1-5
CASSFRRGNEQFF,TGTGCCAGCAGCTTCCGTCGGGGGAATGAGCAGTTCTTC,TRBV5-6,NA,NA,TRBJ2-1
CASSVPGTGVAYF,TGTGCCAGCTCCGTCCCGGGGACAGGGGTTGCGTACTTC,TRBV6-5,NA,TRBD1,TRBJ2-7
CASSFGDRGNYGYTF,TGTGCCAGCAGTTTTGGGGACAGGGGAAACTATGGCTACACCTTC,TRBV28,NA,TRBD1,TRBJ1-2
CASGQVSYGYTF,TGTGCCAGCGGGCAAGTGTCGTATGGCTACACCTTC,TRBV2,NA,NA,TRBJ1-2
CATSREQGWGTGELFF,TGTGCCACCAGCAGGGAACAGGGATGGGGCACCGGGGAGCTGTTTTTT,TRBV15,NA,NA,TRBJ2-2
CSVESAGGPPDTQYF,TGCAGCGTTGAAAGCGCGGGAGGGCCTCCAGATACGCAGTATTTT,TRBV29-1,NA,TRBD2,TRBJ2-3
CASSTGTVYNEQFF,TGTGCCAGCAGCACCGGGACAGTCTACAATGAGCAGTTCTTC,TRBV25-1,NA,TRBD1,TRBJ2-1
CASSVLADTQYF,TGTGCCAGCAGCGTTCTAGCAGATACGCAGTATTTT,TRBV7-2,once,NA,TRBJ2-3
CASSDGDTGELFF,TGTGCCAGCAGCGACGGAGACACCGGGGAGCTGTTTTTT,TRBV9,NA,NA,TRBJ2-2
CASSGTAHSPLHF,TGTGCCAGCAGTGGGACAGCCCATTCACCCCTCCACTTT,TRBV2,NA,NA,TRBJ1-6
CASTQRTTEAFF,TGTGCCAGCACCCAGCGAACCACTGAAGCTTTCTTT,TRBV11-1,NA,NA,TRBJ1-1
CASSIEGQVNTEAFF,TGTGCCAGTAGTATAGAGGGACAGGTCAACACTGAAGCTTTCTTT,TRBV19,NA,TRBD1,TRBJ1-1
CASSQPQGAGSGNTIYF,TGCGCCAGCAGCCAACCGCAAGGCGCAGGGTCTGGAAACACCATATATTTT,TRBV4-1,NA,NA,TRBJ1-3
CASSFKTPHVPTALNTNTGELFF,TGTGCCAGCAGTTTTAAAACCCCACATGTCCCGACAGCCCTGAATACGAACACCGGGGAGCTGTTTTTT,TRBV28,NA,NA,TRBJ2-2
CARPRDRGHISTDTQYF,TGCGCCAGACCCCGGGACAGGGGGCATATTAGCACAGATACGCAGTATTTT,TRBV5-1,NA,TRBD1,TRBJ2-3
CSGGGANTGELFF,TGCAGCGGCGGGGGGGCGAACACCGGGGAGCTGTTTTTT,TRBV29-1,NA,TRBD2,TRBJ2-2
CASSVQGVGELFF,TGCGCCAGCAGTGTTCAGGGGGTCGGGGAGCTGTTTTTT,TRBV10-2,NA,TRBD1,TRBJ2-2